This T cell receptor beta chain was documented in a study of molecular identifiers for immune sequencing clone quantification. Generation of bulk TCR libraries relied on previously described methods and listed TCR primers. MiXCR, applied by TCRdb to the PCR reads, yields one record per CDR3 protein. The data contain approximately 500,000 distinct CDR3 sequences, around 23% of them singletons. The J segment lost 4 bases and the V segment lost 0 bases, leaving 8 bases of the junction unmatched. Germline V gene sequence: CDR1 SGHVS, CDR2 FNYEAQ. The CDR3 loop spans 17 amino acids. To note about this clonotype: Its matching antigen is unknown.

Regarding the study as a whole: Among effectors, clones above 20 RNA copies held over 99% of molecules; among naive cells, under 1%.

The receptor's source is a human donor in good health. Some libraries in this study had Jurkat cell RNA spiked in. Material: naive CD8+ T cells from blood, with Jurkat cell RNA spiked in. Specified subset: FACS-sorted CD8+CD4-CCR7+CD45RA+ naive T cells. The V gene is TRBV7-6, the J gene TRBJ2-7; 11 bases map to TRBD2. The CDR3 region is CASSLAMGLAGGYEQYF. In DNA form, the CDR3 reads TGTGCCAGCAGCTTAGCTATGGGCCTAGCGGGGGGATACGAGCAGTACTTC.